In terms of frequency, the clone carrying this T cell receptor (beta chain) is medium-sized (0.01 to 0.1%). The antigen is undetermined. These data are taken from a study of T cells in severe cutaneous drug reactions. For the study at large: Patients in acute or recovery stage gave blister fluids/cells and PBMC.

Sequenced patients had Stevens-Johnson syndrome or toxic epidermal necrolysis caused by carbamazepine. General study points: In carbamazepine-induced Stevens-Johnson syndrome or toxic epidermal necrolysis, TRBV12-4 averaged approximately 30% in blister cells and roughly 5% in PBMC.

Bulk and single-cell libraries used iRepertoire multiplex PCR with TCR subtype-specific primers. Bulk TCR beta libraries: multiplex PCR with V-, D- and J-region primers. TCRdb reprocessed the multiplex PCR reads and keeps a single row for each CDR3 protein, giving no DNA. The sample table sets out over 7,000 distinct CDR3 sequences. CDR3 length: 15 amino acids. Sequencing was done on a sample of cells from a skin blister. V and J are TRBV12-3 or TRBV12-4 and TRBJ2-1; the TRBD2 assignment by TCRdb is unverifiable without DNA. The TCR was taken from a human donor with a severe cutaneous adverse drug reaction. CDR3 loop: CASGRPGLDNDEQFF.